The text below deals with one T cell receptor (beta chain). The antigen is unknown. Unique molecular identifiers featured in each of the TCR beta cDNA libraries. The T cell input of about 1 to 10 million gave roughly 0.5 million cDNA molecules. TCRdb reprocessed the PCR reads via MiXCR and lists one record per CDR3 protein. The repertoire holds approximately 460,000 distinct CDR3 sequences, nearly 45% seen once, with 9% to 13% in the top ten. This specimen comes from a study of post-analysis software for immune sequencing data. Germline values: CDR1 LGHNA, CDR2 YNFKEQ. Deletions cut 1 base from V and 2 bases from J, with 24 bases between. The length of the CDR3 is 19 residues. Overall study results and limits: The F measure placed samples prepared in the same batch into strongly shared clusters. Multiple sclerosis patients had significantly lower normalized Chao1 diversity than controls. About five TRBV segments occurring more often in patients than controls included TRBV5-6, TRBV5-1 and TRBV20-1.

The specimen sequenced was blood. The sequence derives from a girl aged 5-17 years with multiple sclerosis. The chain uses TRBV4-2 and TRBJ2-7; D gene unclear. The CDR3: CASSQGKRNFFEKPYEQYF. CDR3 DNA sequence: TGTGCCAGCAGCCAAGGTAAAAGAAACTTCTTTGAAAAACCCTACGAGCAGTACTTC.